This T cell receptor (beta chain) came from a study of technical replicates of blood from a few donors. CDR1 and CDR2 (germline): MNHEY, SMNVEV (reference sequence). The CDR3 runs to 16 residues. V trimming: 5 bases; J trimming: 5 bases; junction bases outside the gene matches: 12. The assay was immunoSEQ multiplex PCR, and TCRdb's table has in-frame clones only and misses some. The sample shows tens of thousands of clones, 80% to 95% of them seen only once. The clonotype originates from a human donor in good health. The sample was T cells isolated from PBMCs. This chain connects TRBV27 to TRBJ1-2; 9 bases are shared with TRBD1. DNA for the CDR3: TGTGCCAGCAGTCCCCACATACAGGGGGCCGGATATGGCTACACCTTC. Amino acids: CASSPHIQGAGYGYTF.